The following is a TCR beta chain sequence with its context. Its antigen is not identified. The entry originates in a study of Graves' ophthalmopathy and Graves' hyperthyroidism. Amplification targeted the TCR beta CDR3 regions, with RNA transcripts as the source material. First-round RT-PCR used HTBI primers; second-round multiplex PCR followed. TCRdb recomputed calls from the multiplex PCR reads with MiXCR, one row per CDR3 protein. This table holds some 520,000 distinct CDR3 sequences, approximately 15% found once. The CDR3 has 15 residues. Germline V CDR1 and CDR2: LGHDT, YNNKEL (reference sequence). V lost 0 bases and J 5 bases, leaving 10 bases between the germline ends. Ophthalmopathy-affected donors exhibited moderate-to-severe activity, CAS ≥3, NOSPECS ≥4, and duration under 3 months. Patients with other autoimmune diseases, uncontrolled infections, pregnancy or lactation were excluded. Overall study findings and caveats: Ophthalmopathy was separated from stable hyperthyroidism by a 13-signature model with 87.88% sensitivity and 81.08% specificity. The model predicted progression of ophthalmopathy with a sensitivity of roughly 66%, and its specificity was less than 85%.

Sequenced material: blood. V gene TRBV3-1 combines with J gene TRBJ2-2, with no clear D. This TCR came from a woman aged 30 to 39 with Graves' ophthalmopathy. CDR3 sequence (DNA): TGTGCCAGCAGCCAAGATGTATTGAGGACCGGGGAGCTGTTTTTT. Its protein is CASSQDVLRTGELFF.